These T cell receptor beta chains were read from a single sample in a study of shared clonotypes between healthy human individuals. Profiled with immunoSEQ multiplex PCR; TCRdb holds only in-frame clones, not every one. Among around 340,000 clones listed, less than 85% were seen once. Sequenced: memory CD4+ T cells sorted from blood. Receptors were obtained from a man between 25 and 39 years old in good health. CDR3s include the opening cysteine and the closing phenylalanine or tryptophan. The order of the fields is clone size, J gene, D gene, V gene, CDR3 DNA, CDR3 protein. D genes are given only for firm matches. Clone size, where shown, is once, few, many, or a class for clones that have expanded.

NA | TRBJ1-2 | NA | TRBV18 | TGTGCCAGCTCAGGTGACACGGGGAGCTATGGCTACACCTTC | CASSGDTGSYGYTF
NA | TRBJ2-5 | NA | TRBV18 | TGTGCCAGCTCACCACAGGGGGGAGAGACCCAGTACTTC | CASSPQGGETQYF
NA | TRBJ1-4 | TRBD1 | TRBV5-1 | TGCGCCAGCAGCTTGGTGGGGACAGGGGATGAAAAACTGTTTTTT | CASSLVGTGDEKLFF
once | TRBJ2-3 | NA | TRBV7-6 | TGTGCCAGCAGCCTGGGTCTGTACCACACAGATACGCAGTATTTT | CASSLGLYHTDTQYF
NA | TRBJ1-1 | TRBD1 | TRBV18 | TGTGCCAGCTCGCCAGGACAGGGCGAGGAGGCTTTCTTT | CASSPGQGEEAFF
once | TRBJ1-3 | NA | TRBV18 | TGTGCCAGCTCACCAACAAACTCTGGAAACACCATATATTTT | CASSPTNSGNTIYF
once | TRBJ2-7 | TRBD1 | TRBV6-1 | TGTGCCAGCACCTTTGGGACAGGGGTCTACGAGCAGTACTTC | CASTFGTGVYEQYF
many | TRBJ2-2 | NA | TRBV5-1 | TGCGCCAGCAGAGAGACTCCGGGAACCGGGGAGCTGTTTTTT | CASRETPGTGELFF
once | TRBJ2-1 | NA | TRBV5-1 | TGCGCCAGCAGCTTGGCTCTCACGACCATTTACAATGAGCAGTTCTTC | CASSLALTTIYNEQFF
NA | TRBJ2-7 | TRBD1 | TRBV2 | TGTGCCAGCAGACCCGGGACAGGGTCATACGAGCAGTACTTC | CASRPGTGSYEQYF
NA | TRBJ2-7 | TRBD2 | TRBV5-1 | TGCGCCAGCAGCCTAGCGGGAGCAAACGAGCAGTACTTC | CASSLAGANEQYF
NA | TRBJ2-7 | NA | TRBV6-5 | TGTGCCAGCAGTTACTCGACGCCGAAGAGCTCCTACGAGCAGTACTTC | CASSYSTPKSSYEQYF
NA | TRBJ2-7 | NA | TRBV10-2 | TGCGCCAGCACAACTCAGGGTCTCAACGAGCAGTACTTC | CASTTQGLNEQYF
few | TRBJ2-5 | TRBD2 | TRBV7-3 | TGTGCCAGCAGCTTAACGGGACTAGCTAAAGAGACCCAGTACTTC | CASSLTGLAKETQYF
NA | TRBJ1-5 | NA | TRBV28 | TGTGCCAGCAGTCTGCCTGGTCAGCCCCAGCATTTT | CASSLPGQPQHF
few | TRBJ2-2 | NA | TRBV19 | TGTGCCAGTAGTCCCGACGCAGGGGGGGTCACCGGGGAGCTGTTTTTT | CASSPDAGGVTGELFF